This TCR beta chain was captured by sequencing in a study of OX40 agonist ivuxolimab in advanced cancers. Study summary: With ivuxolimab, an agonistic anti-OX40 (CD134) antibody, patients were treated. Age averaged about 62 years (range roughly 23 to 79), and 82.7% were male.

This clone was seen once. Antigen unknown. The study, taken as a whole, reports: CD4+ T cells averaged fewer expanded clones than CD8+ T cells.

Only in-frame clones appear in the TCRdb table, and some are missing; sequencing was by immunoSEQ multiplex PCR. Of some 80,000 clones listed, roughly 90% are singletons. Autoimmune disease history or systemic immunosuppression led to patient exclusion. Trimming shortened V by 8 bases and J by 0 bases, and 14 bases separated the two germline ends. Germline lookup yields CDR1 SNHLY and CDR2 FYNNEI. The CDR3 covers 14 residues. The TCR sequence derives from an adult with an advanced solid tumor such as melanoma, head and neck, liver or kidney cancer. The input for sequencing was CD4+ or CD8+ T cells sorted from blood, taken in a trial of the OX40 agonist ivuxolimab. The V gene is TRBV2, the J gene TRBJ2-7; tentative D call: TRBD1 (6 bases). DNA of the CDR3: TGTGCCAGCGGTTTACAGGGAAGCTCCTACGAGCAGTACTTC. Residues: CASGLQGSSYEQYF.